Below, one T cell receptor (beta chain) is given with its context. Its cognate antigen is unknown. Sequencing was performed with immunoSEQ multiplex PCR; in TCRdb, only in-frame clones are kept and a portion is missing. The data contain 15,000 to 25,000 clones, almost 85% of them seen just once; the ten biggest clones take up over 3%. This sample is drawn from a study of T cells and Merkel cell carcinoma outcomes. CDR3 length equals 12 residues. Germline assignment: CDR1 MNHNY and CDR2 SVGAGI (reference sequence). V was shortened by 6 bases and J by 7 bases, with 10 bases between the two germline ends. General study points: Merkel cell carcinoma outcomes were reportedly predicted by repertoire and T-cell density.

The sample was tumor tissue from Merkel cell carcinoma. V gene TRBV6-6 combines with J gene TRBJ1-5; tentative D call: TRBD1 (6 bases). The sequence derives from a human donor with Merkel cell carcinoma. The CDR3 sequence is CASRIQGQPQHF. The CDR3 nucleotides read TGTGCCAGCAGAATCCAGGGGCAGCCCCAGCATTTT.